This T cell receptor beta chain was sequenced during a study of T-cell reconstitution after alpha-beta-depleted transplantation in children. Unique molecular identifiers tagged the TCRbeta library. TCRdb analysed the PCR reads with MiXCR anew, one entry per CDR3 protein. The repertoire includes about 540,000 distinct CDR3 sequences, around 20% of them detected once, and 2.5% to 3.5% sits in the top ten. Trimming removed 8 bases at V and 12 bases at J, with 14 bases between. CDR3 length: 11 residues. This clonotype was counted between two and nine times. This clonotype originated in a human donor who donated a stem cell graft to a child with acute lymphoblastic leukemia. The chain is built from TRBV12-3 or TRBV12-4 and TRBJ2-1; perhaps TRBD1 as D (5 bases). The sample consisted of PBMCs from the stem cell graft donor, taken from the stem cell graft. The CDR3, as DNA: TGTGCCAGCCTTGGCGGAAGGGGGCAGTTCTTC. Translated: CASLGGRGQFF.